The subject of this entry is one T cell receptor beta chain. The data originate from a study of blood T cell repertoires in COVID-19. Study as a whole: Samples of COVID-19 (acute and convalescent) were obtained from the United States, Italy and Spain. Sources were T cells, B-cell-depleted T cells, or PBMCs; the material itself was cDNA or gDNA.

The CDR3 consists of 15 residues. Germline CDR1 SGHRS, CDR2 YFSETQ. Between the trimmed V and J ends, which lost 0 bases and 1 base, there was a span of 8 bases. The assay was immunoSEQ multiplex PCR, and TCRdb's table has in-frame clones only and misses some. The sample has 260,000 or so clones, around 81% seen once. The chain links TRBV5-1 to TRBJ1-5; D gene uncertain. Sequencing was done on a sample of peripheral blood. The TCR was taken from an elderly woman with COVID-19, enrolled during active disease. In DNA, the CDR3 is TGCGCCAGCAGCTTGGCCGGGGTGAGCAATCAGCCCCAGCATTTT. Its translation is CASSLAGVSNQPQHF.